The 14 T cell receptor beta chains presented below share a single source sample, sequenced in a study. TCRdb ran MiXCR on the 5' RACE reads and lists one entry per CDR3 protein. The sample consists of about 32,000 distinct CDR3 sequences, approximately 24% of them appearing once. What was sequenced was memory CD4+ T cells sorted from blood. Subset here: memory CD4+ T cells, CD4+CD45RO+CD25-. The receptors here all came from a female donor with breast cancer.

Only a few counts were recorded for this clonotype. The chain is built from TRBV27 and TRBJ1-1; a possible D gene is TRBD1 (6 bases). V was pared by 6 bases and J by 6 bases, with 14 bases between. Per the germline V gene, CDR1 is MNHEY and CDR2 is SMNVEV (reference sequence). This CDR3 is built from 13 residues. The CDR3 coding sequence is TGTGCCAGCAGCTACGGACAGTACTCTGAAGCTTTCTTT. Translation gives CASSYGQYSEAFF.

Points on this clonotype: One base away lies a much larger clone, so this may be a sequencing read error. The chain uses TRBV6-5 and TRBJ1-5; tentative D call: TRBD1 (6 bases). CDR3 length: 13 amino acids. CDR1 MNHEY and CDR2 SVGAGI come from the germline V gene. V gave up 0 bases and J gave up 11 bases, with 11 bases separating them. The CDR3 DNA reads TGTGCCAGCAGTTACTCGGCAGGGGACACCCAGCATTTT. Translation gives CASSYSAGDTQHF.

About this clonotype: One end of the junction varies from germline; a read error may be responsible. J is TRBJ2-7 and V is TRBV29-1; D may be TRBD1 (7 bases). The CDR3 has 15 amino acids. Germline V gene sequence: CDR1 SQVTM, CDR2 ANQGSEA. Written as DNA, the CDR3 is TGCTGCGTTGAACTCCGGGACAGAGGGACTTACGAGCAGTACTTC. Translated: CCVELRDRGTYEQYF.

The chain carries TRBV3-1 and TRBJ2-2, with 7 nucleotides matching TRBD1. Losses at the gene ends were 4 bases for V and 7 bases for J; bases not matched to a gene: 9. Germline V gene data show CDR1 as LGHDT and CDR2 as YNNKEL (reference sequence). There are 15 residues in the CDR3. This CDR3 is CASSPRPQGVGELFF. The CDR3 coding sequence is TGTGCCAGCAGCCCAAGACCCCAGGGGGTCGGGGAGCTGTTTTTT. The full variable domain, in which reference TRBV3-1 and TRBJ2-2 provide the parts outside the CDR3, is DTAVSQTPKYLVTQMGNDKSIKCEQNLGHDTMYWYKQDSKKFLKIMFSYNNKELIINETVPNRFSPKSPDKAHLNLHINSLELGDSAVYFCASSPRPQGVGELFFGEGSRLTVL.

This chain links TRBV11-2 with TRBJ2-1, with TRBD2 identical over 8 bases. Germline CDR1 is SGHAT and CDR2 is FQNNGV. The CDR3 contains 17 residues. After removal of 3 bases from V and 8 bases from J, the junction contained 15 bases not matched to a gene. CDR3 DNA sequence: TGTGCCAGCAGCTTGACTAGCGCGAGGTCTTTGTACGATGAGCAGTTCTTC. Protein: CASSLTSARSLYDEQFF.

V and J are TRBV12-3 or TRBV12-4 and TRBJ2-4; D is uncertain. The CDR3 consists of 16 residues. The germline V and J ends were trimmed by 7 bases and 0 bases, with 16 bases remaining between them. The CDR3 sequence is CASTLDHSLAKNIQYF. CDR3 nucleotide sequence: TGTGCCAGCACCCTAGATCATTCCTTAGCCAAAAACATTCAGTACTTC.

Worth noting for this clonotype: A read error may explain this, as a much larger clone is one base away. V gene TRBV9 combines with J gene TRBJ1-6, with D possibly matching TRBD1 (6 bases). The germline CDR1 and CDR2 sequences are SGDLS and YYNGEE. This CDR3 contains 15 residues. In DNA, the CDR3 is TGTGCCAGCAGCGTAGAACTGGGGGCGAGTTCACACCTCCACTTT. Translated, it gives CASSVELGASSHLHF.

This clonotype was seen at least ten times. The rearrangement joins TRBV11-2 to TRBJ2-1; maybe TRBD2 (6 bases). With 4 bases removed from V and 10 bases from J, the gap between germline ends came to 11 bases. Germline V gene lookup returns CDR1 SGHAT and CDR2 FQNNGV. This CDR3 has 12 residues. CDR3 sequence reads: CASSYRGGEQFF. The CDR3 DNA is TGTGCCAGCAGCTACCGTGGGGGGGAGCAGTTCTTC.

This clonotype was recorded a few times. V gene TRBV5-1 combines with J gene TRBJ2-3; TRBD2 matches 12 bases. This CDR3 has 18 amino acids. Germline V lookup: CDR1 SGHRS, CDR2 YFSETQ. Trimming removed 0 bases from V and 2 bases from J; junction bases left unmatched: 7. The CDR3 spells CASSLGLAGGTYTDTQYF. The CDR3 coding sequence is TGCGCCAGCAGCTTGGGTCTAGCGGGGGGGACTTACACAGATACGCAGTATTTT. Using reference TRBV5-1 and TRBJ2-3 for the parts outside the CDR3, the full variable domain is KAGVTQTPRYLIKTRGQQVTLSCSPISGHRSVSWYQQTPGQGLQFLFEYFSETQRNKGNFPGRFSGRQFSNSRSEMNVSTLELGDSALYLCASSLGLAGGTYTDTQYFGPGTRLTVL.

This clonotype occurred many times. This chain joins TRBV7-9 and TRBJ2-7; 12 bases are shared with TRBD2. Per germline, CDR1 SEHNR and CDR2 FQNEAQ (reference sequence). After removal of 5 bases from V and 2 bases from J, the junction contained 7 bases not matched to a gene. The CDR3 extends over 16 amino acids. In nucleotides, the CDR3 is TGTGCCAGCAGCCCCTCCGGACTAGCGGGGCCCTACGAGCAGTACTTC. It encodes CASSPSGLAGPYEQYF.

This clonotype was observed a handful of times. This sequence joins TRBV9 and TRBJ2-1; 10 bases map to TRBD2. The ends lost 3 bases at V and 4 bases at J; junction bases unmatched: 13. In germline, CDR1 is SGDLS, CDR2 YYNGEE. There are 18 residues in the CDR3. Written as DNA, the CDR3 is TGTGCCAGCAGCGACGCTATTAGCGGGAGGATCATTTACAATGAGCAGTTCTTC. This encodes CASSDAISGRIIYNEQFF.

The genes are TRBV7-2 and TRBJ2-7, with D possibly called TRBD1 or TRBD2 (5 bases each). Trimming removed 2 bases at V and 4 bases at J, with 12 bases between. The length of the CDR3 is 14 residues. Germline V gene lookup returns CDR1 SGHTA and CDR2 FQGNSA. The CDR3: CASSLYGGSYEQYF. CDR3 nucleotide sequence: TGTGCCAGCAGCTTATATGGGGGATCATACGAGCAGTACTTC.

This rearrangement joins TRBV20-1 to TRBJ1-2, with a possible D match to TRBD1 (5 bases). CDR3 length: 13 amino acids. V lost 6 bases and J lost 7, with 18 bases in between. Germline lookup yields CDR1 DFQATT and CDR2 SNEGSKA (reference sequence). The chain's CDR3 is CSAAGERMSGYTF. In nucleotides, the CDR3 is TGCAGTGCCGCGGGGGAGAGGATGAGTGGCTACACCTTC.

This clonotype was counted ten times or more. The chain links TRBV5-1 to TRBJ1-5; D is uncertain. The V end lost 4 bases, the J end lost 8 bases, and 16 bases lay between the germline ends. The germline CDR1 and CDR2 sequences are SGHRS and YFSETQ. This CDR3 has 14 amino acids. The CDR3: CASSPLGQPEPQHF. The CDR3, as DNA: TGCGCCAGCAGCCCCTTGGGCCAGCCTGAGCCCCAGCATTTT.